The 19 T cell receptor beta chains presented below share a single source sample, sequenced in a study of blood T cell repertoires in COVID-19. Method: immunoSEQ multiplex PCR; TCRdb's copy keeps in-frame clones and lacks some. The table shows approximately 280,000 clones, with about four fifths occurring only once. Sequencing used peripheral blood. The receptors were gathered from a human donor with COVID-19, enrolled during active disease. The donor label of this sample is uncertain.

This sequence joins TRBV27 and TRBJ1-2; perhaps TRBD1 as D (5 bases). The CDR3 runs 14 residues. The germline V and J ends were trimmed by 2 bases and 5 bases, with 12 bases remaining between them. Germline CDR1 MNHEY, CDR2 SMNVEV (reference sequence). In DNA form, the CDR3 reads TGTGCCAGCAGTTTAAGGGCCGGGGGATATGGCTACACCTTC. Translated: CASSLRAGGYGYTF.

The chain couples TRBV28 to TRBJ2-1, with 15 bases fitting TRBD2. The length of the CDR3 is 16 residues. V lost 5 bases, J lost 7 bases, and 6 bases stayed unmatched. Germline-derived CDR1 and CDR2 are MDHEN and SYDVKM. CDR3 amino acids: CASSQSGLAGGNEQFF. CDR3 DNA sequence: TGTGCCAGCAGTCAGTCGGGACTAGCGGGAGGTAATGAGCAGTTCTTC.

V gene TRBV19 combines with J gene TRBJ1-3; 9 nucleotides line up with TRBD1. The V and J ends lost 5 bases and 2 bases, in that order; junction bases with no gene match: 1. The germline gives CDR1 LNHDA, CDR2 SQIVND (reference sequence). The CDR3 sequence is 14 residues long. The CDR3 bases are TGTGCCAGTAGTCGGACAGGGGCTGGAAACACCATATATTTT. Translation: CASSRTGAGNTIYF.

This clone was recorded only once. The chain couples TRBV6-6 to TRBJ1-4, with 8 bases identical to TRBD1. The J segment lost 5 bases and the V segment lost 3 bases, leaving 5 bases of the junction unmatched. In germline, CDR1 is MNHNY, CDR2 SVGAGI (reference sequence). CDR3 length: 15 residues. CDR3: CASSYPGQGNEKLFF. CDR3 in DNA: TGTGCCAGCAGTTATCCCGGACAGGGCAATGAAAAACTGTTTTTT.

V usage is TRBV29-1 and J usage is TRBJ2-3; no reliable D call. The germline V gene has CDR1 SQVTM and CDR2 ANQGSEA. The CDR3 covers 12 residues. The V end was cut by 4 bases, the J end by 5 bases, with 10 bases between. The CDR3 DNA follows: TGCAGCGTTGGAAGGAGATTAGATACGCAGTATTTT. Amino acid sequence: CSVGRRLDTQYF.

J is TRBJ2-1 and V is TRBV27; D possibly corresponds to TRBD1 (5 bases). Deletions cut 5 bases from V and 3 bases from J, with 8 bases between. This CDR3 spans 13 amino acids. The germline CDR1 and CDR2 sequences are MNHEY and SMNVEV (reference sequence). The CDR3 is CASSRQGYNEQFF. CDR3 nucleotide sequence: TGTGCCAGCAGTCGGCAGGGCTACAATGAGCAGTTCTTC.

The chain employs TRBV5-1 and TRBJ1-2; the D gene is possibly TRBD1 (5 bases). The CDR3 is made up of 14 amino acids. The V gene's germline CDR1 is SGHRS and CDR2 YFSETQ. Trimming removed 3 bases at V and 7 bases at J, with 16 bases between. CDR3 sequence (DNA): TGCGCCAGCAGCTCGGACACCCAGGGTGTTGGCTACACCTTC. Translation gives CASSSDTQGVGYTF. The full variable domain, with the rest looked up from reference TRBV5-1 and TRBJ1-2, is KAGVTQTPRYLIKTRGQQVTLSCSPISGHRSVSWYQQTPGQGLQFLFEYFSETQRNKGNFPGRFSGRQFSNSRSEMNVSTLELGDSALYLCASSSDTQGVGYTFGSGTRLTVV.

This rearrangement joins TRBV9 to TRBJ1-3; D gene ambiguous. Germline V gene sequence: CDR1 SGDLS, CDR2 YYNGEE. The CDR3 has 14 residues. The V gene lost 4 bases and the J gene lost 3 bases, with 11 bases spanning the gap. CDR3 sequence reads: CASSFGVGGNTIYF. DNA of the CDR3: TGTGCCAGCAGCTTCGGGGTAGGTGGAAACACCATATATTTT.

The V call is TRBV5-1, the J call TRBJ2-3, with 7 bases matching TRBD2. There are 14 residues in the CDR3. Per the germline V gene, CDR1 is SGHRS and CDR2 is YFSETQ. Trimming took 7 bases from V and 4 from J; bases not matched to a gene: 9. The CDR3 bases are TGCGCCAGCCGTCCTCTCCGGGAGGCAGATACGCAGTATTTT. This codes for CASRPLREADTQYF.

Here the CDR3 reads CASSGGQVTYEQYF. CDR3 nucleotides: TGCGCCAGCAGCGGAGGACAGGTTACCTACGAGCAGTACTTC. The chain couples TRBV5-1 to TRBJ2-7, with 7 bases identical to TRBD1. This CDR3 spans 14 amino acids. CDR1 and CDR2 from the germline V gene are SGHRS and YFSETQ. Trimming cost V 4 bases and J 2 bases; bases outside gene matches: 6.

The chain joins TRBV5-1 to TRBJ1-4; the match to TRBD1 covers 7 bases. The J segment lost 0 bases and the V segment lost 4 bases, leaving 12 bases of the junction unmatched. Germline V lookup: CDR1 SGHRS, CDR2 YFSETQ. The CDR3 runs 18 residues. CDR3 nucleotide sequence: TGCGCCAGCAGCATTGGGGCCACAGGGGAAGCAACTAATGAAAAACTGTTTTTT. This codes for CASSIGATGEATNEKLFF. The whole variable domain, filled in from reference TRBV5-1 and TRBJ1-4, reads KAGVTQTPRYLIKTRGQQVTLSCSPISGHRSVSWYQQTPGQGLQFLFEYFSETQRNKGNFPGRFSGRQFSNSRSEMNVSTLELGDSALYLCASSIGATGEATNEKLFFGSGTQLSVL.

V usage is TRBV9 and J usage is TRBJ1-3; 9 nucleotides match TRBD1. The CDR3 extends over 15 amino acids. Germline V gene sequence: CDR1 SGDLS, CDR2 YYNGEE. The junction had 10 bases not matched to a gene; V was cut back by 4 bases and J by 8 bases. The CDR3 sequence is CASSPRTGEFDTIYF. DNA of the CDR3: TGTGCCAGCAGCCCCCGGACAGGGGAATTTGACACCATATATTTT.

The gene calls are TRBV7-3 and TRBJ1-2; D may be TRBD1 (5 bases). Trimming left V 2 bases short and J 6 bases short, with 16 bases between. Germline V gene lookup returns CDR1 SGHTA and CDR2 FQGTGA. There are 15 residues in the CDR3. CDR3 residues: CASSLDAGSGDGYTF. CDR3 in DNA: TGTGCCAGCAGCTTAGATGCAGGGTCGGGGGATGGCTACACCTTC.

CDR3 DNA: TGTGCCAACGCACGCGGACAGTTAGCAACTAATGAAAAACTGTTTTTT. It specifies CANARGQLATNEKLFF. The chain carries TRBV2 and TRBJ1-4, with D perhaps matching TRBD1 (6 bases). Per germline, CDR1 SNHLY and CDR2 FYNNEI. V dropped 10 bases and J dropped 0 bases, with 18 bases sitting between them. This CDR3 region has 16 residues.

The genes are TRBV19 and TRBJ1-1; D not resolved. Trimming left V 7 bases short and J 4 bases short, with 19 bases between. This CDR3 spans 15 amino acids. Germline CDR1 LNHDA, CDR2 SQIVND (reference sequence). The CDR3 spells CASNRLGEGGTEAFF. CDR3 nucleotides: TGTGCCAGTAATCGTTTGGGAGAGGGTGGCACTGAAGCTTTCTTT.

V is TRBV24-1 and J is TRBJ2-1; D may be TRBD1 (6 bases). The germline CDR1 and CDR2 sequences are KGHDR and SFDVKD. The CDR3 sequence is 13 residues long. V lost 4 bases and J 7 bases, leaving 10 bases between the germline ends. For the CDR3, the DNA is TGTGCCACCAGTGACGACAGGACGAATGAGCAGTTCTTC. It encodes CATSDDRTNEQFF.

The CDR3: CAWRNQGVGNYGYTF. CDR3 in DNA: TGTGCCTGGAGGAACCAGGGGGTCGGTAACTATGGCTACACCTTC. The chain carries TRBV30 and TRBJ1-2; 7 bases line up with TRBD1. In germline, CDR1 is GTSNPN, CDR2 SVGIG (reference sequence). With 3 bases clipped from V and 1 base from J, the junction kept 8 bases outside the gene matches. CDR3 size: 15 residues. Combining the CDR3 with reference TRBV30 and TRBJ1-2 gives the whole variable domain SQTIHQWPATLVQPVGSPLSLECTVEGTSNPNLYWYRQAAGRGLQLLFYSVGIGQISSEVPQNLSASRPQDRQFILSSKKLLLSDSGFYLCAWRNQGVGNYGYTFGSGTRLTVV.

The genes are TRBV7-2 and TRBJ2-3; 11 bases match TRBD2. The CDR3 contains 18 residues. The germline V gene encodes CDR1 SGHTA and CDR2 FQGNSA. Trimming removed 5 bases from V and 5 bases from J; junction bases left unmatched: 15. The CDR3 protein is CASSPQAVAGGQRDTQYF. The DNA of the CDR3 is TGTGCCAGCAGCCCCCAGGCCGTAGCGGGAGGGCAACGAGATACGCAGTATTTT.

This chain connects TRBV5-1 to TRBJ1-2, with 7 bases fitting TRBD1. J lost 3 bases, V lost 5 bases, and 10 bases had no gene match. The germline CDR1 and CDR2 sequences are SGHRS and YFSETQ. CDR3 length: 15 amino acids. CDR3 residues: CASSTGDGAYYGYTF. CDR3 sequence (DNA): TGCGCCAGCAGTACAGGGGATGGAGCTTACTATGGCTACACCTTC.